Each of the 28 T cell receptor beta chains below was sequenced from the same sample in a study of T-cell memory formation after mild COVID-19. Each CDR3 protein is one row after TCRdb ran MiXCR on the 5' RACE reads. The data show roughly 480,000 distinct CDR3 sequences, nearly 25% seen once. Sequencing used PBMCs or a T cell subset sorted from them (not recorded which). The receptors shown here come from an adult woman who had mild COVID-19 (a few samples of this study predate the infection). Cell type and time point are not known.

The chain combines TRBV9 with TRBJ2-1; D remains ambiguous. The V end lost 0 bases, the J end lost 0 bases, and 10 bases lay between the germline ends. The germline CDR1 and CDR2 sequences are SGDLS and YYNGEE. This CDR3 has 16 amino acids. For the CDR3, the DNA is TGTGCCAGCAGCGTAGAGATTCCTAGCTCCTACAATGAGCAGTTCTTC. Its translation: CASSVEIPSSYNEQFF.

The chain's CDR3 is CASSLVSYRVADTQYF. CDR3 nucleotides: TGTGCCAGCAGTTTAGTCAGTTACAGGGTGGCAGATACGCAGTATTTT. The gene calls are TRBV12-3 or TRBV12-4 and TRBJ2-3; D possibly corresponds to TRBD1 (6 bases). V lost 1 base, J lost 4 bases, and 15 bases lay in between. The CDR3 spans 16 residues.

The chain is built from TRBV19 and TRBJ1-2; D unresolved. V was trimmed by 6 bases and J by 4 bases, leaving 24 bases between them. The CDR3 has 17 amino acids. Germline-derived CDR1 and CDR2 are LNHDA and SQIVND (reference sequence). The CDR3 nucleotides are TGTGCCAGTAGCTATAGTCACCGGACCACCCTTGGCTATGGCTACACCTTC. Protein sequence: CASSYSHRTTLGYGYTF.

The chain couples TRBV6-1 to TRBJ1-4; TRBD1 matches 8 bases. The CDR3 runs 14 residues. Germline CDR1 MNHNS, CDR2 SASEGT. The ends lost 7 bases at V and 8 bases at J; junction bases unmatched: 9. The chain's CDR3 is CASIEGQGAEKLFF. The CDR3 DNA sequence: TGTGCCAGCATCGAAGGGCAGGGGGCCGAAAAACTGTTTTTT.

This clonotype appeared a single time. The rearrangement uses TRBV7-3 and TRBJ1-1, with 7 bases identical to TRBD1. The CDR3 runs to 17 residues. The V gene end was trimmed by 5 bases and the J gene end by 4 bases; junction bases not matched to a gene: 16. The germline V gene has CDR1 SGHTA and CDR2 FQGTGA. In nucleotides, the CDR3 is TGTGCCAGCAGCCCGAAGACAGGGTGGACCAAGTGCACTGAAGCTTTCTTT. This gives the protein CASSPKTGWTKCTEAFF.

This clonotype has just a few counts. The rearrangement uses TRBV10-3 and TRBJ2-3; maybe TRBD1 (6 bases). Germline assignment: CDR1 ENHRY and CDR2 SYGVKD. The V and J ends lost 9 bases and 0 bases respectively, with 10 bases between them. The CDR3 is 13 residues long. The CDR3: CAMGAGSTDTQYF. The CDR3 DNA sequence: TGTGCCATGGGGGCAGGCAGCACAGATACGCAGTATTTT.

The chain links TRBV6-5 to TRBJ2-1; 9 bases are a match to TRBD1. V was pared by 0 bases and J by 7 bases, with 4 bases of the junction left unmatched. The length of the CDR3 is 15 residues. Germline assignment: CDR1 MNHEY and CDR2 SVGAGI. The DNA for the CDR3 is TGTGCCAGCAGTTACTCGTTACAGGGGGCTAATGAGCAGTTCTTC. Translated: CASSYSLQGANEQFF.

There are a few counts of this clonotype. The rearrangement links TRBV29-1 to TRBJ1-2; D is ambiguous. The CDR3 consists of 12 residues. Germline CDR1 and CDR2: SQVTM and ANQGSEA. V was clipped by 4 bases and J by 0 bases, with 6 bases between them. Here the CDR3 reads CSVGLSNYGYTF. Here the CDR3 DNA reads TGCAGCGTTGGACTCTCTAACTATGGCTACACCTTC.

This sequence joins TRBV5-1 and TRBJ1-5; a possible D gene is TRBD1 (5 bases). The CDR3 covers 13 residues. The V gene lost 0 bases and the J gene lost 11 bases, with 12 bases spanning the gap. CDR1 and CDR2 from the germline V gene are SGHRS and YFSETQ. CDR3 in amino acids: CASSLAEGKAQHF. The CDR3 bases are TGCGCCAGCAGCTTGGCCGAGGGGAAAGCCCAGCATTTT.

This clonotype was recorded a few times. DNA of the CDR3: TGTGCCAGCAGCCCGGGACTAGCGGGGGGGGACTCCTACGAGCAGTACTTC. This codes for CASSPGLAGGDSYEQYF. The chain is built from TRBV7-2 and TRBJ2-7, with TRBD2 matching over 16 bases. Germline lookup yields CDR1 SGHTA and CDR2 FQGNSA. This CDR3 has 17 amino acids. J lost 0 bases, V lost 5 bases, and 4 bases had no gene match.

At least ten counts were recorded for this clonotype. V is TRBV5-1 and J is TRBJ2-5; D unresolved. The germline CDR1 and CDR2 sequences are SGHRS and YFSETQ. Deletions cut 1 base from V and 4 bases from J, with 8 bases between. CDR3 length equals 13 residues. CDR3 in amino acids: CASSLKRRETQYF. The CDR3 coding sequence is TGCGCCAGCAGCTTGAAAAGGCGAGAGACCCAGTACTTC.

This clonotype was counted a few times. J is TRBJ2-3 and V is TRBV7-3, with 8 bases aligning to TRBD2. Germline CDR1 SGHTA, CDR2 FQGTGA. The length of the CDR3 is 19 residues. V was clipped by 1 base and J by 0 bases; unmatched bases: 12. In DNA form, the CDR3 reads TGTGCCAGCAGCTTAAACCCCGTGGGTAGCGGGACTAGCACAGATACGCAGTATTTT. This codes for CASSLNPVGSGTSTDTQYF.

The V call is TRBV4-3, the J call TRBJ2-5; TRBD1 might be the D (7 bases). The CDR3 spans 14 residues. Germline CDR1 LGHNA, CDR2 YSLEER. The V end lost 0 bases, the J end lost 9 bases, and 14 bases lay between the germline ends. The CDR3 region is CASSQESRGEAQYF. The CDR3 DNA sequence: TGCGCCAGCAGCCAAGAGAGCAGGGGGGAGGCCCAGTACTTC.

J is TRBJ1-5 and V is TRBV7-2; D is unclear. The CDR3 extends over 14 amino acids. Trimming left V 10 bases short and J 13 bases short, with 26 bases between. CDR1 and CDR2 from the germline V gene are SGHTA and FQGNSA. CDR3 sequence (DNA): TGTGCCACCAGACGGGTCTCCGGTAATAAGGAACAGCATTTT. Translation gives CATRRVSGNKEQHF.

The chain has TRBV27 and TRBJ2-3; 12 nucleotides line up with TRBD2. Trimming cost V 7 bases and J 4 bases; bases outside gene matches: 3. The V gene's germline CDR1 is MNHEY and CDR2 SMNVEV (reference sequence). This CDR3 is built from 14 residues. The CDR3 sequence is CASTSGRVADTQYF. CDR3 nucleotide sequence: TGTGCCAGCACTAGCGGGAGGGTTGCAGATACGCAGTATTTT.

The rearrangement joins TRBV7-9 to TRBJ2-7, with D unresolved. Trimming cost V 0 bases and J 5 bases, with 8 bases left between them. Germline V gene lookup returns CDR1 SEHNR and CDR2 FQNEAQ (reference sequence). The CDR3 runs 13 residues. Here the CDR3 reads CASSLANRHEQYF. DNA of the CDR3: TGTGCCAGCAGCTTAGCTAATCGCCACGAGCAGTACTTC.

The chain carries TRBV20-1 and TRBJ1-1; 7 nucleotides line up with TRBD1. This CDR3 has 12 residues. Per germline, CDR1 DFQATT and CDR2 SNEGSKA (reference sequence). The CDR3 DNA follows: TGCACCGCAAGGGGGCCGGACACTGAAGCTTTCTTT. Amino acids: CTARGPDTEAFF.

The gene calls are TRBV7-3 and TRBJ2-2; a possible D gene is TRBD2 (7 bases). This CDR3 is built from 15 residues. Trimming left V 1 base short and J 5 bases short, with 11 bases between. Germline CDR1 is SGHTA and CDR2 is FQGTGA. CDR3 nucleotide sequence: TGTGCCAGCAGCTTAAGGGGGGGCCCGACCGGGGAGCTGTTTTTT. It is translated as CASSLRGGPTGELFF.

The chain has TRBV12-3 or TRBV12-4 and TRBJ1-2; 7 bases map to TRBD1. Trimming at V came to 6 bases and at J to 6 bases, leaving 4 bases not matched to a gene. The CDR3 sequence is 12 residues long. The chain's CDR3 is CASSGQVDGYTF. In DNA, the CDR3 is TGTGCCAGCAGCGGACAGGTTGATGGCTACACCTTC.

About this clonotype itself: A junction boundary mismatches the germline segment, possibly from a read error. The chain uses TRBV4-1 and TRBJ2-3, with no clear D. Germline lookup yields CDR1 MGHRA and CDR2 YSYEKL. The CDR3 is made up of 17 amino acids. Here the CDR3 reads CTSSQFSTTTSTDTQYF. The CDR3 coding sequence is TGCACCAGCAGCCAATTCAGCACAACTACTAGCACAGATACGCAGTATTTT.

The V and J genes are TRBV5-8 and TRBJ2-2; D may be TRBD1 (6 bases). V lost 3 bases, J lost 2 bases, and 17 bases lay in between. This CDR3 has 17 amino acids. Germline V gives CDR1 SGHTS, CDR2 YDEGEE. The CDR3 nucleotides are TGTGCCAGCAGCTCACCTACAGGGTCCTATAACACCGGGGAGCTGTTTTTT. It is translated as CASSSPTGSYNTGELFF.

In its sample, this clonotype was seen a few times. This sequence joins TRBV5-1 and TRBJ1-2; 9 bases line up with TRBD1. Trimming removed 0 bases from V and 5 bases from J; junction bases left unmatched: 5. The CDR3 is made up of 15 amino acids. The germline V gene encodes CDR1 SGHRS and CDR2 YFSETQ. For the CDR3, the DNA is TGCGCCAGCAGCTTGGGACAGGGGGATGTGTATGGCTACACCTTC. Encoded protein: CASSLGQGDVYGYTF.

The J gene is TRBJ2-7, the V gene TRBV4-1; D is perhaps TRBD1 or TRBD2 (5 bases each). The germline V gene encodes CDR1 MGHRA and CDR2 YSYEKL. The length of the CDR3 is 13 residues. The V end was cut by 3 bases, the J end by 3 bases, with 9 bases between. The CDR3 DNA sequence: TGCGCCAGCAGCCATGATGGGGGCTACGAGCAGTACTTC. This encodes CASSHDGGYEQYF.

The sample holds a few counts of this clonotype. The genes are TRBV20-1 and TRBJ1-4; D gene uncertain. The CDR3 is 13 amino acids. Germline loops: CDR1 DFQATT, CDR2 SNEGSKA (reference sequence). The ends were cut back, 5 bases at V and 14 bases at J, with 21 bases in the middle. The CDR3 DNA follows: TGCAGTGCTCTATCCGGCAATTCCCTCAGCCTGTTTTTT. This sequence encodes CSALSGNSLSLFF.

This clonotype was observed a few times. The chain employs TRBV30 and TRBJ2-7; D is possibly TRBD2 (5 bases). Looked up from germline, CDR1 is GTSNPN and CDR2 is SVGIG (reference sequence). The CDR3 is 14 amino acids. V was trimmed by 0 bases and J by 1 base, leaving 10 bases between them. The CDR3 DNA sequence: TGTGCCTGGAGTGTAGGCGGGCGATCCTACGAGCAGTACTTC. Protein: CAWSVGGRSYEQYF.

This clonotype was found a few times. The J gene is TRBJ2-7, the V gene TRBV6-9; either TRBD1 or TRBD2 may fit D (5 bases each). The CDR3 is made up of 13 amino acids. CDR1 is MNHGY and CDR2 is SVAAGI in the germline V gene. The germline V and J ends were trimmed by 1 base and 3 bases, with 7 bases remaining between them. CDR3 coding DNA: TGTGCCAGCAGTTATTGGGGGTTCTACGAGCAGTACTTC. Translated, it gives CASSYWGFYEQYF.

The chain has TRBV6-1 and TRBJ2-3; 9 bases line up with TRBD1. The CDR3 is 17 amino acids. Germline V gene sequence: CDR1 MNHNS, CDR2 SASEGT. V trimming: 7 bases; J trimming: 3 bases; junction bases outside the gene matches: 14. CDR3 amino acids: CASTTGWGTGQTDTQYF. The CDR3 bases are TGTGCCAGCACCACAGGCTGGGGGACAGGGCAGACAGATACGCAGTATTTT.

The genes are TRBV20-1 and TRBJ2-7; D is uncertain. The germline V and J ends were trimmed by 2 bases and 6 bases, with 8 bases remaining between them. Per germline, CDR1 DFQATT and CDR2 SNEGSKA (reference sequence). The CDR3 consists of 11 residues. The CDR3 spells CSARQEREQYF. CDR3 nucleotides: TGCAGTGCTAGACAAGAGCGCGAGCAGTACTTC.